This entry concerns a single T cell receptor (beta chain). This clone's antigen is unknown. No much larger clonotype is one base removed from it; base qualities were not supplied. Collaborating institutions collected whole blood in K2EDTA tubes following their own protocols. For TCRbeta analysis, collaborators shipped samples in one of three forms: frozen whole blood, isolated PBMCs, or DNA extracted from either of those sample types. The record originates from a study of blood T cell repertoires in COVID-19 (dated by TCRdb to the early 2020s). A note on the overall study: Samples from collaborators originated in the United States, Italy and Spain and spanned both the acute and convalescent phases of COVID-19. The material from the prospective study consisted of cDNA or gDNA derived from T cells, B-cell-depleted T cells, or PBMCs. Subjects who had been exposed to COVID-19, were actively infected with it, or had recovered from it provided the deeply sampled blood TCRbeta repertoires that made up the dataset. The repertoires were released in a freely available public database intended as a resource for research on the immune response to SARS-CoV-2. The samples were drawn from two sources: the first 160 participants of the ongoing ImmuneRACE study, and 1,254 subjects contributed by 6 global collaborators. A de-identified subject ID, COVID-19 status, age in years and sex were almost always included in the sample metadata. HLA class I and class II types, where available, came from metadata supplied by the sample provider rather than from assay-based typing.

Study-level results and caveats: Clinical and demographic metadata were provided uncurated, with the amount varying by source and participant.

The immunoSEQ Assay, a bias-controlled multiplex PCR, was used to amplify TCRbeta CDR3 regions from genomic DNA. Under the source paper's analysis protocol: The number of nucleated cells in each sample was estimated from the amplification of reference gene primers within the assay. To quantify the absolute abundance of each unique TCRbeta CDR3 rearrangement, sequence reads were collapsed and filtered. Productive Simpson clonality was computed per sample as the square root of Simpson's diversity index over productive rearrangements. This is the immuneACCESS table as TCRdb keeps it, with only in-frame sequences that have V and J called. A part of the clones is gone; compared with another copy, unresolved V genes explain less than half, and the rest is unexplained. Clone size and V and J calls were adopted from that table, with D and trimming inferred from the DNA. The sample includes about 200,000 clones, with around 80% observed a single time. In total, the top ten clones hold around 5.4% of the sample.

Source material: peripheral blood. The sequence came from a woman in her 70s with acute or convalescent COVID-19.

The CDR3 here reads CASNNPGNTIYF. The nucleotide sequence is TGTGCCAGCAACAACCCTGGAAACACCATATATTTT. Recombination joined TRBV28 with TRBJ1-3; too little of a D gene remains to name it. The CDR3 goes from the cysteine to the phenylalanine over 12 residues. Of the read, only the CDR3 DNA is kept; its 36 bases are in frame from base 1. Via the germline V gene, CDR1 is MDHEN and CDR2 SYDVKM. Trimming removed 7 bases from V and 2 bases from J, leaving 6 bases between the germline ends.